The T cell receptor (beta chain) described here comes from a study of tumor T cells in aggressive B-cell lymphoma. On this clone itself: A junction end diverges from the germline sequence, so it may reflect a read error.

Germline assignment: CDR1 SNHLY and CDR2 FYNNEI. The CDR3 contains 12 residues. Using immunoSEQ multiplex PCR, the repertoire was profiled, and TCRdb retains in-frame clones only, with some absent. This sample yields 1,500 to 2,000 clones, of which around 93% are seen a single time; roughly 3% belongs to the top ten. Sequenced sample: tumor tissue. The V and J genes are TRBV2 and TRBJ2-3, with a weak D call TRBD1 (6 bases). The receptor was derived from an adult with diffuse large B cell lymphoma. The CDR3 region is CASSLGADTQYF. Written as DNA, the CDR3 is TGTGCCAGCAGCCTGGGGGCAGATACACAGTATTTT.